The 27 T cell receptor beta chains below come from one sample, sequenced in a study of blood T cells in healthy people across ages (dated by TCRdb to the mid-2010s). Library method: 5' RACE. Sequencer: Illumina HiSeq 2500. A second about 7 to 12 cycle PCR used a sample-barcoded 5' primer and a J-beta primer mix. TCRdb reanalyzed the raw reads on its own, using fastp at Q25 for trimming and MiXCR for clone calling, and kept in-frame beta chains. One record per CDR3 amino acid sequence lists the most common genes and DNA. The sample table holds nearly 1 million distinct CDR3 sequences, of which 51% were seen once. The ten largest clones take up 20% to 25% of the sample. The sample was blood. The receptor set was obtained from an older woman in good health.

This chain uses TRBV29-1 with TRBJ2-3; TRBD2 aligns across 8 bases. Germline lookup yields CDR1 SQVTM and CDR2 ANQGSEA. The CDR3 has 15 residues. The J segment lost 1 base and the V segment lost 6 bases, leaving 9 bases of the junction unmatched. The DNA for the CDR3 is TGCAGCGTGGAACCACTAGCGGTTGGCACAGATACGCAGTATTTT. Translated, it gives CSVEPLAVGTDTQYF.

This clonotype was seen a single time. The rearrangement links TRBV3-1 to TRBJ2-7, with a tentative D call TRBD2 (5 bases). The CDR3 length is 14 residues. V was pared by 4 bases and J by 1 base, with 11 bases between. Germline assignment: CDR1 LGHDT and CDR2 YNNKEL (reference sequence). This CDR3 is CASSLGKHSYEQYF. CDR3 bases: TGTGCCAGCAGCCTCGGGAAACATTCCTACGAGCAGTACTTC.

This clonotype was picked up a small number of times. V gene TRBV27 combines with J gene TRBJ2-1; either TRBD1 or TRBD2 may supply D (5 bases each). V lost 2 bases to trimming and J lost 7 bases, with 12 bases between them. This CDR3 region has 14 residues. In germline, CDR1 is MNHEY, CDR2 SMNVEV (reference sequence). CDR3 DNA: TGTGCCAGCAGTTTAGATAGAGGGGAGAATGAGCAGTTCTTC. This translates into CASSLDRGENEQFF.

The rearrangement joins TRBV30 to TRBJ1-1; D not certain. The CDR3 totals 12 residues. Germline V lookup: CDR1 GTSNPN, CDR2 SVGIG (reference sequence). V lost 3 bases, J lost 7 bases, and 12 bases lay in between. This CDR3 is CAWRGTGGEAFF. CDR3 DNA: TGTGCCTGGAGAGGTACGGGTGGTGAAGCTTTCTTT.

V gene TRBV20-1 combines with J gene TRBJ2-1; 10 bases match TRBD2. The CDR3 contains 15 residues. In germline, CDR1 is DFQATT, CDR2 SNEGSKA (reference sequence). The V segment lost 3 bases and the J segment 7 bases; nucleotides outside the gene matches: 9. Written as DNA, the CDR3 is TGCAGTGCTAGTTCAAGCGGGAGGGCCGGGAATGAGCAGTTCTTC. Translation: CSASSSGRAGNEQFF.

The table lists this clonotype with a few counts. The chain has TRBV29-1 and TRBJ2-7; perhaps TRBD2 as D (6 bases). V was clipped by 0 bases and J by 2 bases, with 14 bases between them. This CDR3 has 15 amino acids. Germline CDR1 and CDR2: SQVTM and ANQGSEA. The CDR3 loop reads CSVEEGGEGTYEQYF. For the CDR3, the DNA is TGCAGCGTTGAAGAGGGAGGAGAGGGGACCTACGAGCAGTACTTC.

This clonotype was counted between two and nine times. The chain uses TRBV12-3 or TRBV12-4 and TRBJ2-3; 11 nucleotides match TRBD2. This CDR3 region has 17 residues. V shed 5 bases, J shed 2 bases, and the junction held 9 bases outside the gene matches. For the CDR3, the DNA is TGTGCCAGCAGTCTTCCGGGACTAGCGGACCACACAGATACGCAGTATTTT. Its protein is CASSLPGLADHTDTQYF.

The chain couples TRBV28 to TRBJ2-1; a possible D gene is TRBD1 (6 bases). Germline V gives CDR1 MDHEN, CDR2 SYDVKM. V was pared by 6 bases and J by 1 base, with 13 bases between. There are 15 residues in the CDR3. The CDR3 reads CASRETGQSYNEQFF. CDR3 in DNA: TGTGCCAGCAGGGAAACAGGGCAATCCTACAATGAGCAGTTCTTC.

The chain links TRBV20-1 to TRBJ2-7, with D perhaps matching TRBD2 (7 bases). Germline V lookup: CDR1 DFQATT, CDR2 SNEGSKA (reference sequence). V was cut by 0 bases and J by 1 base, with 13 bases left in between. This CDR3 comprises 15 residues. The CDR3 protein is CSARDPGGVSYEQYF. CDR3 sequence (DNA): TGCAGTGCTAGAGATCCGGGGGGCGTATCCTACGAGCAGTACTTC.

CDR3 residues: CASRRRGLEFYEQYF. In DNA, the CDR3 is TGTGCCAGCAGGAGGCGAGGACTCGAATTCTACGAGCAGTACTTC. This chain connects TRBV7-4 to TRBJ2-7; maybe TRBD2 (5 bases). In germline, CDR1 is SGHVT, CDR2 SQSDAQ. The CDR3 loop spans 15 amino acids. The V end lost 6 bases, the J end lost 3 bases, and 18 bases lay between the germline ends.

The chain recombines TRBV3-1 with TRBJ1-5, with D tentatively TRBD1 (6 bases). Germline V gives CDR1 LGHDT, CDR2 YNNKEL (reference sequence). The CDR3 is made up of 13 amino acids. Trimming pared 0 bases from V and 9 bases from J, leaving 9 bases between. For the CDR3, the DNA is TGTGCCAGCAGCCAAGATGGGGGCCGGCCCCAGCATTTT. Encoded protein: CASSQDGGRPQHF.

The V and J genes are TRBV5-6 and TRBJ2-5; D gene ambiguous. The CDR3 spans 12 residues. V dropped 4 bases and J dropped 11 bases, with 15 bases sitting between them. Germline CDR1 reads SGHDT; CDR2 reads YYEEEE. The CDR3 spells CASSPRLDGQYF. The CDR3 bases are TGTGCCAGCAGCCCCCGCCTAGACGGGCAGTACTTC.

This clonotype was counted many times. The CDR3 here is CASSSWGYEQYF. CDR3 nucleotide sequence: TGTGCCAGCAGTTCCTGGGGCTACGAGCAGTACTTC. The rearrangement links TRBV28 to TRBJ2-7; D is unclear. This CDR3 region has 12 residues. Germline loops: CDR1 MDHEN, CDR2 SYDVKM. V was cut by 4 bases and J by 3 bases, with 7 bases left in between.

This rearrangement joins TRBV3-1 to TRBJ2-1; 8 positions match TRBD2. CDR3 length: 16 amino acids. Germline V CDR1 and CDR2: LGHDT, YNNKEL (reference sequence). V shed 4 bases and J 8 bases; nucleotides not matched to a gene: 13. CDR3: CASSRVPSGSADEQFF. The CDR3 DNA follows: TGTGCCAGCAGCCGCGTCCCTAGCGGGTCAGCCGATGAGCAGTTCTTC.

This clonotype was picked up one time. The chain uses TRBV6-5 and TRBJ2-7; TRBD2 matches 9 bases. Germline CDR1 and CDR2: MNHEY and SVGAGI. This CDR3 is built from 15 residues. The ends lost 5 bases at V and 0 bases at J; junction bases unmatched: 5. The CDR3 loop reads CASSGAGGPSYEQYF. The CDR3 bases are TGTGCCAGCAGTGGAGCGGGAGGACCCTCCTACGAGCAGTACTTC.

In nucleotides, the CDR3 is TGTGCCAGCAGCTCCCCGGGACTGGCAGACTACGAGCAGTACTTC. Its translation is CASSSPGLADYEQYF. V and J are TRBV6-5 and TRBJ2-7; the D gene is possibly TRBD2 (6 bases). Germline V gene lookup returns CDR1 MNHEY and CDR2 SVGAGI. CDR3 length: 15 residues. Trimming shortened V by 6 bases and J by 3 bases, and 18 bases separated the two germline ends.

The CDR3 protein is CASSLDQGPQPQHF. CDR3 bases: TGTGCCAGCAGTTTGGACCAGGGACCTCAGCCCCAGCATTTT. This chain uses TRBV28 with TRBJ1-5; D might be TRBD1 (5 bases). V was trimmed by 3 bases and J by 6 bases, leaving 12 bases between them. The germline gives CDR1 MDHEN, CDR2 SYDVKM. The CDR3 extends over 14 amino acids.

This clonotype has a handful of counts. V and J are TRBV6-5 and TRBJ2-7, with D unclear. This CDR3 comprises 14 residues. V lost 1 base and J 3 bases, leaving 10 bases between the germline ends. The germline gives CDR1 MNHEY, CDR2 SVGAGI. The DNA of the CDR3 is TGTGCCAGCAGTTACTACAGTCCGAGCTACGAGCAGTACTTC. Protein product: CASSYYSPSYEQYF.

This clonotype was counted once. The chain is built from TRBV20-1 and TRBJ1-5; D is uncertain. Between the trimmed V and J ends, which lost 5 bases and 0 bases, there was a span of 14 bases. Germline V gives CDR1 DFQATT, CDR2 SNEGSKA (reference sequence). This CDR3 has 15 amino acids. Here the CDR3 DNA reads TGCAGTGCTGTCGTCCGGGGAGCTAGCAATCAGCCCCAGCATTTT. Translating gives CSAVVRGASNQPQHF.

Only one count was recorded for this clonotype. This chain links TRBV2 with TRBJ1-6; 7 nucleotides line up with TRBD1. The ends lost 8 bases at V and 5 bases at J; junction bases unmatched: 6. The V gene's germline CDR1 is SNHLY and CDR2 FYNNEI. The CDR3 is made up of 14 amino acids. DNA for the CDR3: TGTGCCAGCTCCGGGACAGCCGATAATTCACCCCTCCACTTT. This gives the protein CASSGTADNSPLHF.

The chain recombines TRBV6-1 with TRBJ2-1; D unresolved. The germline V and J ends were trimmed by 2 bases and 7 bases, with 12 bases remaining between them. This CDR3 has 14 residues. The germline gives CDR1 MNHNS, CDR2 SASEGT. CDR3 region: CASSERPLVNEQFF. CDR3 coding DNA: TGTGCCAGCAGTGAACGACCCCTGGTGAATGAGCAGTTCTTC.

This rearrangement joins TRBV6-6 to TRBJ1-3, with D unresolved. The CDR3 consists of 16 residues. Looked up from germline, CDR1 is MNHNY and CDR2 is SVGAGI (reference sequence). V lost 8 bases, J lost 3 bases, and 20 bases lay in between. The CDR3 coding sequence is TGTGCCAGCGAGAGGGAACCCCAACGAGGTGGAAACACCATATATTTT. It codes for CASEREPQRGGNTIYF.

This sequence joins TRBV7-2 and TRBJ1-1; D is undetermined. With 5 bases removed from V and 2 bases from J, the gap between germline ends came to 15 bases. The CDR3 consists of 15 residues. From germline, CDR1 is SGHTA and CDR2 FQGNSA. CDR3 residues: CASSRYRTRNTEAFF. The CDR3 DNA reads TGTGCCAGCAGCCGATACAGAACACGTAACACTGAAGCTTTCTTT.

This clonotype was counted only a few times. The V call is TRBV12-3 or TRBV12-4, the J call TRBJ2-1, with 8 bases identical to TRBD1. This CDR3 has 15 residues. The J segment lost 8 bases and the V segment lost 5 bases, leaving 11 bases of the junction unmatched. The DNA of the CDR3 is TGTGCCAGCAGTCGGACAGGGTCAAATCGCGATGAGCAGTTCTTC. Encoded protein: CASSRTGSNRDEQFF.

The chain uses TRBV7-9 and TRBJ2-1; 7 bases align to TRBD1. The CDR3 is 16 amino acids. V gave up 3 bases and J gave up 0 bases; unmatched junction bases: 5. In germline, CDR1 is SEHNR, CDR2 FQNEAQ (reference sequence). CDR3 amino acids: CASSFWTGSSYNEQFF. The CDR3 region has the DNA TGTGCCAGCAGCTTCTGGACAGGAAGCTCCTACAATGAGCAGTTCTTC.

The chain's CDR3 is CASSYGQGFNYGYTF. The CDR3 bases are TGTGCCAGCAGTTACGGACAGGGGTTCAACTATGGCTACACCTTC. This rearrangement joins TRBV27 to TRBJ1-2; 9 bases fit TRBD1. Per the germline V gene, CDR1 is MNHEY and CDR2 is SMNVEV (reference sequence). The CDR3 consists of 15 residues. Germline trimming cut 4 bases from V and 2 bases from J; bases unmatched to any gene: 5.

The chain is built from TRBV29-1 and TRBJ2-1; 7 nucleotides align to TRBD2. With 7 bases clipped from V and 12 bases from J, the junction kept 9 bases outside the gene matches. There are 11 residues in the CDR3. The germline V gene has CDR1 SQVTM and CDR2 ANQGSEA. As DNA, the CDR3 is TGCAGCGCAGGACTAGTAGATGGGCAGTTCTTC. Translation: CSAGLVDGQFF.